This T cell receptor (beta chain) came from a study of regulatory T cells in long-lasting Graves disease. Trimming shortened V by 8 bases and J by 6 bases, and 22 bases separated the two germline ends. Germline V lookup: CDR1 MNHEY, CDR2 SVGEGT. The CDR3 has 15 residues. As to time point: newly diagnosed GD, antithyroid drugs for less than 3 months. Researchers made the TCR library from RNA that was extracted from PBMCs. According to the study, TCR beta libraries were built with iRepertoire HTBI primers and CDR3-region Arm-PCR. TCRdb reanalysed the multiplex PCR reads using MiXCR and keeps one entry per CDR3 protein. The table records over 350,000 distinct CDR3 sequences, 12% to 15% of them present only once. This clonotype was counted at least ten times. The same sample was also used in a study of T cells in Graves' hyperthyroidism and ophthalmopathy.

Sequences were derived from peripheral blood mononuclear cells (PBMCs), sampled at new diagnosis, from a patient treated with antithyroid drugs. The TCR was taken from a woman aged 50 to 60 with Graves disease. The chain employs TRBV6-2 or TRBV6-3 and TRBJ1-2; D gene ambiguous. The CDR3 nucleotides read TGTGCCAGCGTGCCTGGATGGGAGATCTACCATGGCTACACCTTC. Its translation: CASVPGWEIYHGYTF.